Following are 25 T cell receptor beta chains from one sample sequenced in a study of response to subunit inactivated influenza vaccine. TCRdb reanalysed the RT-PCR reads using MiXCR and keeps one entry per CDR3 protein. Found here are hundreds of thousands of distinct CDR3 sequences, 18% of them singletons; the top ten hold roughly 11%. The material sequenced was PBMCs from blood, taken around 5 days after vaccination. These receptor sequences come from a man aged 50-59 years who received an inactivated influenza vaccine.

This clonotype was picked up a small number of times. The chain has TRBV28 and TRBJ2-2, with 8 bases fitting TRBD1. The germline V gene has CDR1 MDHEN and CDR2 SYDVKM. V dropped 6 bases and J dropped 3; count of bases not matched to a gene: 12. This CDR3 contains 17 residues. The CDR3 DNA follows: TGTGCCAGCAGGCTAGCCGGGACAGGCATACACACCGGGGAGCTGTTTTTT. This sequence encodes CASRLAGTGIHTGELFF.

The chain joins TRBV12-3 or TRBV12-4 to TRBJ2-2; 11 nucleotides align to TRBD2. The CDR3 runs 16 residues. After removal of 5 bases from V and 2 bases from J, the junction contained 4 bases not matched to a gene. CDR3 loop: CASSARLAGNTGELFF. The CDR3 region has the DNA TGTGCCAGCAGTGCGCGACTAGCGGGAAACACCGGGGAGCTGTTTTTT.

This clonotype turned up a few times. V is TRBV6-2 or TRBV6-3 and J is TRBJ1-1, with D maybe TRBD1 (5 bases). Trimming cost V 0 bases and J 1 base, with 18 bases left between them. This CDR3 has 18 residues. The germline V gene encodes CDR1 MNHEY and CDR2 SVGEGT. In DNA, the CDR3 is TGTGCCAGCAGTTACTCGACGGGGAGTCGGGGGGAGAACACTGAAGCTTTCTTT. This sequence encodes CASSYSTGSRGENTEAFF.

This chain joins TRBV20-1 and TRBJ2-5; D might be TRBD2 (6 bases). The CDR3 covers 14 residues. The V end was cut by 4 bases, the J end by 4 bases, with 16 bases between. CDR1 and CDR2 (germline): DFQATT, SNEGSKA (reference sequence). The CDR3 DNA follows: TGCAGTGCTATCTACGCGGACGGGAGAGAGACCCAGTACTTC. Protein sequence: CSAIYADGRETQYF.

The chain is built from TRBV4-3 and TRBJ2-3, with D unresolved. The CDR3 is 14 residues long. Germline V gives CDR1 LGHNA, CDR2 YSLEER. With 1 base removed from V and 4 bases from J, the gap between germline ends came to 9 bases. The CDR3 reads CASSQGRGSDTQYF. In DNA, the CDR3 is TGCGCCAGCAGCCAAGGTCGTGGTTCAGATACGCAGTATTTT.

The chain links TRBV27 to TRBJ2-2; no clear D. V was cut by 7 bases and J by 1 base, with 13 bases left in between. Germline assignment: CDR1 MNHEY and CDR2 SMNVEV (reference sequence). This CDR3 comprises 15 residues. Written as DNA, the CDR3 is TGTGCCAGCACCTCACGGGCCGGGAACACCGGGGAGCTGTTTTTT. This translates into CASTSRAGNTGELFF.

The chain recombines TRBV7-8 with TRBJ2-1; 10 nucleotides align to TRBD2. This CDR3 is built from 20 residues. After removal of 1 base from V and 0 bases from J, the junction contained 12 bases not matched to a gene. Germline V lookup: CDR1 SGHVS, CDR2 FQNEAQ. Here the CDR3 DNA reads TGTGCCAGCAGCTTAGGGGTAGGTAGCGGGAGGAGGAGCTCCTACAATGAGCAGTTCTTC. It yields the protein CASSLGVGSGRRSSYNEQFF.

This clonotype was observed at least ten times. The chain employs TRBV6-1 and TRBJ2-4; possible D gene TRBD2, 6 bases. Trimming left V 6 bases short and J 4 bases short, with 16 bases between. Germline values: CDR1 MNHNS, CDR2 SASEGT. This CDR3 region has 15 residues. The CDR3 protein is CASSPMGGRKNIQYF. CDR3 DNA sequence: TGTGCCAGCAGCCCCATGGGGGGTAGAAAAAACATTCAGTACTTC.

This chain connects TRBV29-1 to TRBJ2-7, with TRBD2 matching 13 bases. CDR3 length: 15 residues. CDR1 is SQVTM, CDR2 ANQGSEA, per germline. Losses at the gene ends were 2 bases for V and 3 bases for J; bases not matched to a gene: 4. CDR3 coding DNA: TGCAGCGTTGAAATACTAGCGGGGGGGAGCTACGAGCAGTACTTC. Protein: CSVEILAGGSYEQYF.

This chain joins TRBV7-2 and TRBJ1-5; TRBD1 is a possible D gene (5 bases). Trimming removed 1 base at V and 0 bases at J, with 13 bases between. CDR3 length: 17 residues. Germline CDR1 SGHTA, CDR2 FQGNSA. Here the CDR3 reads CASSLVFTGYSNQPQHF. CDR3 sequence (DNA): TGTGCCAGCAGCTTAGTTTTTACAGGTTATAGCAATCAGCCCCAGCATTTT. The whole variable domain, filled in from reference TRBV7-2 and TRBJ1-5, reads GAGVSQSPSNKVTEKGKDVELRCDPISGHTALYWYRQSLGQGLEFLIYFQGNSAPDKSGLPSDRFSAERTGGSVSTLTIQRTQQEDSAVYLCASSLVFTGYSNQPQHFGDGTRLSIL.

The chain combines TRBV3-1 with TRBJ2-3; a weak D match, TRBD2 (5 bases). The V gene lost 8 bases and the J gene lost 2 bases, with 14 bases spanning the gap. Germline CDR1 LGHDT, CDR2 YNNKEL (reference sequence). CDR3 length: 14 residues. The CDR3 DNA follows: TGTGCCAGCTCACGGAGGCAGAACACAGATACGCAGTATTTT. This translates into CASSRRQNTDTQYF.

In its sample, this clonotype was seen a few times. CDR3 sequence: CASSFPRLAGVQETQYF. In DNA form, the CDR3 reads TGTGCCAGCAGTTTCCCTCGACTAGCGGGGGTACAAGAGACCCAGTACTTC. This chain uses TRBV12-3 or TRBV12-4 with TRBJ2-5; 12 bases fit TRBD2. V lost 3 bases, J lost 2 bases, and 7 bases stayed unmatched. The CDR3 covers 17 residues.

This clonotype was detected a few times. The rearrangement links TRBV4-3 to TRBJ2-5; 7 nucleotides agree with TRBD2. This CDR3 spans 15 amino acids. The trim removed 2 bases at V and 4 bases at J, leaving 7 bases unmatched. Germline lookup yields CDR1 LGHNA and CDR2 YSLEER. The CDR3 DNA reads TGCGCCAGCAGCCAATATGTGGGGGGGGGAGAGACCCAGTACTTC. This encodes CASSQYVGGGETQYF.

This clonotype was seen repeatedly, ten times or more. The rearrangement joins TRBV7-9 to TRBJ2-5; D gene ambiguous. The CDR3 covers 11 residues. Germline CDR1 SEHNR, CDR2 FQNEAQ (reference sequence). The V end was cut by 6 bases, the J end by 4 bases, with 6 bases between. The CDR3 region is CASRFGETQYF. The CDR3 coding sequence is TGTGCCAGCAGATTCGGAGAGACCCAGTACTTC. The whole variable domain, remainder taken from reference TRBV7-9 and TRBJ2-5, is DTGVSQNPRHKITKRGQNVTFRCDPISEHNRLYWYRQTLGQGPEFLTYFQNEAQLEKSRLLSDRFSAERPKGSFSTLEIQRTEQGDSAMYLCASRFGETQYFGPGTRLLVL.

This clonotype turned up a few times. The CDR3 spells CSARDLREPISLAKNIQYF. The CDR3 DNA reads TGCAGTGCTAGAGACCTCCGGGAGCCAATAAGTCTAGCCAAAAACATTCAGTACTTC. This chain links TRBV20-1 with TRBJ2-4; a possible D gene is TRBD2 (6 bases). Looked up from germline, CDR1 is DFQATT and CDR2 is SNEGSKA (reference sequence). The V gene lost 0 bases and the J gene lost 0 bases, with 21 bases spanning the gap. The CDR3 is 19 amino acids.

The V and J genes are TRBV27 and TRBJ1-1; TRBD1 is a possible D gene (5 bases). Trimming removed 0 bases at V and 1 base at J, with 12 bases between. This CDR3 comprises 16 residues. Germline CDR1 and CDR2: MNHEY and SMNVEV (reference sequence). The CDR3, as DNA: TGTGCCAGCAGTTTATCCCCCACAGGCGGGAACACTGAAGCTTTCTTT. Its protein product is CASSLSPTGGNTEAFF.

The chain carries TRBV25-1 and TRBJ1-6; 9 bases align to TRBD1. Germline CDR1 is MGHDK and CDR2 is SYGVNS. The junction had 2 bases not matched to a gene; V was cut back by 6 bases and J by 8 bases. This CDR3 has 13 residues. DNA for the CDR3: TGTGCCAGCAGGTGGACAGGGGATTCACCCCTCCACTTT. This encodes CASRWTGDSPLHF. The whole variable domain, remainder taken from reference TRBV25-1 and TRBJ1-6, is EADIYQTPRYLVIGTGKKITLECSQTMGHDKMYWYQQDPGMELHLIHYSYGVNSTEKGDLSSESTVSRIRTEHFPLTLESARPSHTSQYLCASRWTGDSPLHFGNGTRLTVT.

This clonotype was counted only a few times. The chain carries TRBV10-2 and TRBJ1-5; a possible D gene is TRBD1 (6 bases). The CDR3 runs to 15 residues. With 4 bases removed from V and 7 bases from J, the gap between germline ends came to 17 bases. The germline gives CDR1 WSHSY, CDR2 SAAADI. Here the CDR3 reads CASSVAGEVGQPQHF. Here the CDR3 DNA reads TGCGCCAGCAGTGTTGCAGGGGAAGTGGGGCAGCCCCAGCATTTT.

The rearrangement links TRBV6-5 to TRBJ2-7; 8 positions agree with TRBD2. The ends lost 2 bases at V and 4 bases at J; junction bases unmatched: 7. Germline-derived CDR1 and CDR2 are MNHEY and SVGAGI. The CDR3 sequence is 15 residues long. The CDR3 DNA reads TGTGCCAGCAGTTACAGTCCGGGAGGGCAATACGAGCAGTACTTC. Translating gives CASSYSPGGQYEQYF.

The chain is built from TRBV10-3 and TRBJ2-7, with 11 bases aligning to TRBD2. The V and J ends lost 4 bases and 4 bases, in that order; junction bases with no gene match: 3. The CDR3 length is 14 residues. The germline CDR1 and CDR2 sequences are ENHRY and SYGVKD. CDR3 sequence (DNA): TGTGCCATCAGTGCCGGGACTAGCGGTTACGAGCAGTACTTC. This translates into CAISAGTSGYEQYF.

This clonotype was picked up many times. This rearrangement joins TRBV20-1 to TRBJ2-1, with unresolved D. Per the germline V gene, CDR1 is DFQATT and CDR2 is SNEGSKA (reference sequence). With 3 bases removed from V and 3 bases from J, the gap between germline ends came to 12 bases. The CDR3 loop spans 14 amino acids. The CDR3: CSASEGWRYNEQFF. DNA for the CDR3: TGCAGTGCTAGTGAAGGTTGGCGCTACAATGAGCAGTTCTTC.

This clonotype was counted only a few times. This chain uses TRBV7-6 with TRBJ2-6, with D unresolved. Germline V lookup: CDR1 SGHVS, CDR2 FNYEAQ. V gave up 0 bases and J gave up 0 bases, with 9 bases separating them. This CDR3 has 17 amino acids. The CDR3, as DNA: TGTGCCAGCAGCTTAGCGTACCAGCCCTCTGGGGCCAACGTCCTGACTTTC. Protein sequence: CASSLAYQPSGANVLTF.

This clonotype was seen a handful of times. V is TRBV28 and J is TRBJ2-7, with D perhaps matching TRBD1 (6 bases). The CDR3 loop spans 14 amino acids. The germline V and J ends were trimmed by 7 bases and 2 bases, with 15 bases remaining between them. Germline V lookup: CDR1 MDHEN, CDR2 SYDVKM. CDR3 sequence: CASTKGQPPYEQYF. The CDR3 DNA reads TGTGCCAGCACTAAAGGACAGCCTCCCTACGAGCAGTACTTC.

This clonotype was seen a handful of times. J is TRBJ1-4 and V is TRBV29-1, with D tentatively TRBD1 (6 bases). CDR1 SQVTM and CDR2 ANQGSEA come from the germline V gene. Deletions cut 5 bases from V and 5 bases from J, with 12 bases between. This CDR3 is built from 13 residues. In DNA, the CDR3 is TGCAGCGTTTCACAGGGTCCAAATGAAAAACTGTTTTTT. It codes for CSVSQGPNEKLFF.

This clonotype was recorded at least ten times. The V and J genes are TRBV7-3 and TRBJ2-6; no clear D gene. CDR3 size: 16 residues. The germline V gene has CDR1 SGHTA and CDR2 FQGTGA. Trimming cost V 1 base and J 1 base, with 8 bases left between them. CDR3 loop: CASSLRGTSGANVLTF. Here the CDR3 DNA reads TGTGCCAGCAGCTTAAGGGGTACATCTGGGGCCAACGTCCTGACTTTC. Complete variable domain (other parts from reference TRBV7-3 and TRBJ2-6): GAGVSQTPSNKVTEKGKYVELRCDPISGHTALYWYRQSLGQGPEFLIYFQGTGAADDSGLPNDRFFAVRPEGSVSTLKIQRTERGDSAVYLCASSLRGTSGANVLTFGAGSRLTVL.